The T cell receptor (beta chain) under discussion was sequenced for a study of OX40 agonist ivuxolimab in advanced cancers. V lost 3 bases and J lost 8, with 13 bases in between. Germline CDR1 reads LNHNV; CDR2 reads YYDKDF (reference sequence). This CDR3 spans 13 amino acids. Clones were read by immunoSEQ multiplex PCR, and TCRdb kept only the in-frame ones, dropping some. This table holds almost 50,000 clones, 65% to 90% found once. This chain joins TRBV15 and TRBJ1-1; unclear D gene. Sequences were derived from CD4+ or CD8+ T cells sorted from blood, sampled in a trial of the OX40 agonist ivuxolimab. The sequence came from an adult with an advanced solid tumor such as melanoma, head and neck, liver or kidney cancer. CDR3 sequence: CATSSAGGLEAFF. The DNA for the CDR3 is TGTGCCACCAGCAGCGCAGGTGGGTTAGAAGCTTTCTTT.